The T cell receptor beta chain described here comes from a study of blood T cell repertoires in COVID-19. Methods used by the authors: Reference gene primer amplification gave estimated nucleated cell counts. Profiled with immunoSEQ multiplex PCR; TCRdb holds only in-frame clones, not every one. D and trimming come from the DNA, and the V and J calls and clone size come from that table. The sample shows tens of thousands of clones, approximately 91% of them seen only once. Trimming cost V 0 bases and J 3 bases; bases outside gene matches: 1. This CDR3 is built from 15 residues. CDR1 and CDR2 (germline): KGHSH, LQKENI. Seattle patients were enrolled while actively infected and followed longitudinally.

Sequences were obtained from peripheral blood. This chain joins TRBV18 and TRBJ2-2; 7 bases fit TRBD1. This TCR was sampled from a man aged 60 to 75 with COVID-19, enrolled during active disease. In DNA, the CDR3 is TGTGCCAGCTCACCACCCGACAGGGACACCGGGGAGCTGTTTTTT. This sequence encodes CASSPPDRDTGELFF.